The entry below describes one T cell receptor (beta chain). Its matching antigen is unknown. The CDR3 spans 13 residues. The V gene's germline CDR1 is SNHLY and CDR2 FYNNEI. With 4 bases removed from V and 5 bases from J, the gap between germline ends came to 12 bases. The sample comes from a study of tumor-infiltrating lymphocytes in localized non-small cell lung cancer. The method was immunoSEQ multiplex PCR; TCRdb's version includes in-frame clones alone and lacks a portion of them. The sample comprises 9,500 to 15,000 clones, 65% to 90% of which are singletons, and under 10% rests with the top ten. The study's findings and limits: Higher tumor T cell infiltration than in uninvolved lung was supported by TCRbeta sequencing. Recurrence-free survival showed no association with tumor T-cell fraction. Each assay used a separate piece of the same tissue. No T-cell fraction difference was seen between IM1 and IM2 tumors.

The sample was lung tumor tissue. The chain employs TRBV2 and TRBJ2-7; D is perhaps TRBD2 (6 bases). This clonotype was obtained from a human donor with non-small cell lung cancer. CDR3 sequence (DNA): TGTGCCAGCAGTGGCGGGAACGATGACGAGCAGTACTTC. Residues: CASSGGNDDEQYF.